Below, 20 T cell receptor beta chains from the same sample are listed, as sequenced in a study of cytomegalovirus exposure and HLA in healthy donors. PCR primers comprised 60 Vbeta and 13 Jbeta primers. Measured with immunoSEQ multiplex PCR; TCRdb has only the in-frame clones, and not every one. This listing includes 130,000 or so clones. The sample was PBMCs. Every receptor here comes from a man aged 18 to 29 in good health and CMV-seronegative.

The genes are TRBV7-3 and TRBJ2-2, with D tentatively TRBD2 (5 bases). CDR3 length: 15 amino acids. The germline V gene has CDR1 SGHTA and CDR2 FQGTGA. V shed 1 base and J shed 2 bases, with 8 bases lying between them. For the CDR3, the DNA is TGTGCCAGCAGCTTAAGACGGGAAAACACCGGGGAGCTGTTTTTT. Amino acid sequence: CASSLRRENTGELFF.

The chain is built from TRBV19 and TRBJ1-5; D remains unclear. The CDR3 runs to 16 residues. Between the trimmed V and J ends, which lost 3 bases and 3 bases, there was a span of 15 bases. From germline, CDR1 is LNHDA and CDR2 SQIVND (reference sequence). The CDR3 spells CASSILAGGPNQPQHF. Here the CDR3 DNA reads TGTGCCAGTAGTATTTTGGCAGGAGGACCCAATCAGCCCCAGCATTTT.

Of note for this clone: An end of the junction does not agree with germline; a read error may underlie this. The chain has TRBV7-7 and TRBJ2-5; 8 bases fit TRBD2. CDR1 and CDR2 from the germline V gene are SSHAT and FNYEAQ (reference sequence). The CDR3 spans 14 residues. The CDR3 sequence is CASSFSGTGETQYF. In nucleotides, the CDR3 is TGTGCTAGCAGCTTTAGCGGGACCGGGGAGACCCAGTACTTC.

The CDR3 DNA reads as TGTGCCAGCTCTCCCGGGGGGGCGAGCAATCAGCCCCAGCATTTT. Protein sequence: CASSPGGASNQPQHF. V and J are TRBV9 and TRBJ1-5; D may be TRBD1 (6 bases). Germline-derived CDR1 and CDR2 are SGDLS and YYNGEE. The ends were cut back, 7 bases at V and 1 base at J, with 15 bases in the middle. The CDR3 consists of 15 residues. Full variable domain (missing parts from reference TRBV9 and TRBJ1-5): DSGVTQTPKHLITATGQRVTLRCSPRSGDLSVYWYQQSLDQGLQFLIQYYNGEERAKGNILERFSAQQFPDLHSELNLSSLELGDSALYFCASSPGGASNQPQHFGDGTRLSIL.

CDR3 region: CASMRGNEQFF. CDR3 DNA: TGTGCCAGCATGAGGGGGAATGAGCAGTTCTTC. V and J are TRBV27 and TRBJ2-1, with a weak D call TRBD1 (6 bases). In germline, CDR1 is MNHEY, CDR2 SMNVEV (reference sequence). The CDR3 contains 11 residues. V was cut by 7 bases and J by 7 bases, with 8 bases left in between.

This chain uses TRBV19 with TRBJ1-6; TRBD1 is a possible D gene (5 bases). This CDR3 contains 17 residues. Germline assignment: CDR1 LNHDA and CDR2 SQIVND (reference sequence). Deletions cut 3 bases from V and 6 bases from J, with 18 bases between. CDR3 DNA sequence: TGTGCCAGTAGTATCCAACGACGCTCAGGGCTTAATTCACCCCTCCACTTT. Protein product: CASSIQRRSGLNSPLHF.

This chain joins TRBV7-6 and TRBJ2-1; D is perhaps TRBD2 (5 bases). The germline V gene encodes CDR1 SGHVS and CDR2 FNYEAQ. This CDR3 is 14 amino acids long. Trimming shortened V by 4 bases and J by 4 bases, and 11 bases separated the two germline ends. The chain's CDR3 is CASSSSGAYNEQFF. The CDR3 region has the DNA TGTGCCAGCAGCTCCAGCGGAGCGTACAATGAGCAGTTCTTC.

The chain couples TRBV19 to TRBJ1-1; D perhaps matches TRBD1 (6 bases). V was trimmed by 2 bases and J by 4 bases, leaving 14 bases between them. Germline V CDR1 and CDR2: LNHDA, SQIVND (reference sequence). This CDR3 region has 15 residues. The CDR3 DNA reads as TGTGCCAGTAGTATAAGGTCAGGGGAGGGCACTGAAGCTTTCTTT. Translation: CASSIRSGEGTEAFF.

This chain uses TRBV7-2 with TRBJ1-4; 7 nucleotides match TRBD1. V gave up 0 bases and J gave up 6 bases; unmatched junction bases: 13. The CDR3 is 18 residues long. Germline V CDR1 and CDR2: SGHTA, FQGNSA. The CDR3 here is CASSLARTGSSQDEKLFF. The CDR3 coding sequence is TGTGCCAGCAGCTTAGCCCGGACAGGCTCATCGCAGGATGAAAAACTGTTTTTT.

A word on this clone: The sample has other DNA sequences that encode this CDR3 too. The J gene is TRBJ1-4, the V gene TRBV28; maybe TRBD1 (5 bases). This CDR3 has 15 residues. Germline CDR1 MDHEN, CDR2 SYDVKM. Trimming removed 1 base at V and 3 bases at J, with 9 bases between. Here the CDR3 reads CASSLSTGPNEKLFF. As DNA, the CDR3 is TGTGCCAGCAGTTTATCCACAGGACCTAATGAAAAACTGTTTTTT.

In DNA, the CDR3 is TGTGCCAGCAGCGCTTCCACAGGGCTGTTTTTT. As protein: CASSASTGLFF. This chain joins TRBV28 and TRBJ1-4, with a tentative D call TRBD1 (6 bases). Germline CDR1 and CDR2: MDHEN and SYDVKM. Trimming took off 6 bases at V and 14 bases at J, with 13 bases between the two ends. CDR3 length equals 11 residues.

This sequence joins TRBV5-4 and TRBJ2-7, with 8 bases fitting TRBD1. Germline V gene sequence: CDR1 SGHNT, CDR2 YYREEE (reference sequence). This CDR3 is 15 amino acids long. V trimming: 3 bases; J trimming: 2 bases; junction bases outside the gene matches: 7. The DNA for the CDR3 is TGTGCCAGCAGCTCCCGGACAGGGCCCACCTACGAGCAGTACTTC. Translated, it gives CASSSRTGPTYEQYF.

The chain uses TRBV19 and TRBJ1-1, with 9 bases fitting TRBD1. Unmatched junction bases numbered 2, after V lost 5 bases and J lost 4 bases. Germline CDR1 LNHDA, CDR2 SQIVND (reference sequence). This CDR3 region has 13 residues. CDR3 sequence reads: CASSQTGGTEAFF. In DNA, the CDR3 is TGTGCCAGTAGTCAGACAGGGGGCACTGAAGCTTTCTTT.

The chain employs TRBV6-5 and TRBJ1-1; D remains unclear. Germline-derived CDR1 and CDR2 are MNHEY and SVGAGI. This CDR3 is 12 amino acids long. The V end was cut by 8 bases, the J end by 6 bases, with 13 bases between. The CDR3 DNA reads as TGTGCCAGCCGCGAGGGAGTCGCTGAAGCTTTCTTT. Translation: CASREGVAEAFF.

The chain recombines TRBV30 with TRBJ2-5; D might be TRBD2 (5 bases). The V end lost 0 bases, the J end lost 1 base, and 9 bases lay between the germline ends. The CDR3 loop spans 14 amino acids. Germline lookup yields CDR1 GTSNPN and CDR2 SVGIG (reference sequence). As DNA, the CDR3 is TGTGCCTGGAGTGTTGGCGGAGGCCAAGAGACCCAGTACTTC. Its translation is CAWSVGGGQETQYF.

V usage is TRBV4-3 and J usage is TRBJ1-1; D not resolved. This CDR3 comprises 13 residues. The V gene lost 0 bases and the J gene lost 7 bases, with 9 bases spanning the gap. CDR1 and CDR2 from the germline V gene are LGHNA and YSLEER. In DNA, the CDR3 is TGCGCCAGCAGCCAAGAGGGAGGTAGTGAAGCTTTCTTT. Protein sequence: CASSQEGGSEAFF.

The CDR3 sequence: CASSYLSDSDPFF. The CDR3 region has the DNA TGTGCCAGCAGCTACCTCTCGGACAGTGATCCTTTCTTT. V gene TRBV7-9 combines with J gene TRBJ1-1; D is possibly TRBD1 (6 bases). The ends were cut back, 4 bases at V and 12 bases at J, with 18 bases in the middle. The CDR3 has 13 residues. Germline V gene sequence: CDR1 SEHNR, CDR2 FQNEAQ (reference sequence). The variable domain in full, with the rest retrieved from reference TRBV7-9 and TRBJ1-1, is DTGVSQNPRHKITKRGQNVTFRCDPISEHNRLYWYRQTLGQGPEFLTYFQNEAQLEKSRLLSDRFSAERPKGSFSTLEIQRTEQGDSAMYLCASSYLSDSDPFFGQGTRLTVV.

CDR3 DNA: TGCAGCGGCCTCACAGGGGAGCATGGCTACACCTTC. The encoded protein is CSGLTGEHGYTF. The chain is built from TRBV29-1 and TRBJ1-2, with 7 bases lining up with TRBD1. CDR1 and CDR2 (germline): SQVTM, ANQGSEA. V dropped 7 bases and J dropped 6; count of bases not matched to a gene: 8. The CDR3 consists of 12 residues.

The V gene is TRBV5-1, the J gene TRBJ2-7, with D perhaps TRBD1 (6 bases). CDR3 length: 14 amino acids. Trimming shortened V by 1 base and J by 5 bases, and 13 bases separated the two germline ends. In germline, CDR1 is SGHRS, CDR2 YFSETQ. The CDR3 DNA is TGCGCCAGCAGCTTGCAGGGGACGGCTGACGAGCAGTACTTC. Translating gives CASSLQGTADEQYF.

The chain links TRBV6-1 to TRBJ2-4; tentative D call: TRBD1 (5 bases). Trimming shortened V by 8 bases and J by 0 bases, and 11 bases separated the two germline ends. The germline V gene encodes CDR1 MNHNS and CDR2 SASEGT. The CDR3 is made up of 14 amino acids. The CDR3 bases are TGTGCCAGCCATGACAGCGTAGCCAAAAACATTCAGTACTTC. Amino acid sequence: CASHDSVAKNIQYF.